A selection of T cell receptor beta chains follows, all from one sample in a study of cytomegalovirus exposure and HLA in healthy donors. Data came from immunoSEQ multiplex PCR; TCRdb stores just in-frame clones and leaves some out. The sample holds about 270,000 clones; just over 70% are singletons and the top ten take under 3%. Sequenced: PBMCs. The receptor set was obtained from a female donor in good health and CMV-seronegative. Both conserved end residues are part of each CDR3. A D gene is named only where the DNA matches it firmly. Expanded clones are given a class, and other clones once, few, many or no size at all.

j_call d_call v_call clone_size cdr3_nt cdr3_aa
TRBJ2-7 . TRBV4-1 . TGCGCCAGCAGCCAAGGTCCCCAGGGCGGCGAGCAGTACTTC CASSQGPQGGEQYF
TRBJ2-7 . TRBV5-4 . TGTGCCAGCAGCTTGCTTGCTGTAACCCTATACGAGCAGTACTTC CASSLLAVTLYEQYF
TRBJ2-7 . TRBV11-3 . TGTGCCAGTAGCTTAGACGGGGAGCCAGGGGAAAAGCAGTACTTC CASSLDGEPGEKQYF
TRBJ2-7 TRBD1 TRBV6-6 . TGTGCCAGCACAGGGGGCCCCTCGCGATACGAGCAGTACTTC CASTGGPSRYEQYF
TRBJ1-3 . TRBV13 . TGTGCCAGCAGCTTAGGAAGGGGCGTCTCTGGAAACACCATATATTTT CASSLGRGVSGNTIYF
TRBJ1-6 TRBD1 TRBV13 . TGTGCCAGCAGCGGAGGGACAGGCGGTAATTCACCCCTCCACTTT CASSGGTGGNSPLHF
TRBJ2-1 . TRBV4-2 . TGTGCCAGCAGCCAAGTGGCCAGAACCTCCTCCTACAATGAGCAGTTCTTC CASSQVARTSSYNEQFF
TRBJ2-5 TRBD2 TRBV2 few TGTGCCAGCAGTTGGACTAGCGGTTCCGCTAGGGATCAAGAGACCCAGTACTTC CASSWTSGSARDQETQYF
TRBJ2-1 TRBD2 TRBV7-8 few TGTGCCAGCAGCCAGACTAGCGTTCACAATGAGCAGTTCTTC CASSQTSVHNEQFF
TRBJ2-7 TRBD2 TRBV2 . TGTGCCAGCAGTGAACTAGCGGGAGGGTACGAGCAGTACTTC CASSELAGGYEQYF
TRBJ2-1 TRBD2 TRBV7-9 . TGTGCCAGCAGCTTATCAGGCGGGAGCTCCTACAATGAGCAGTTCTTC CASSLSGGSSYNEQFF
TRBJ2-7 . TRBV7-9 few TGTGCCAGCAGCTTAAGGGGGAGTCTCGGTGAGCAGTACTTC CASSLRGSLGEQYF
TRBJ2-1 . TRBV18 . TGTGCCAGCTCTCCACCGGGACTGCCAGACAATGAGCAGTTCTTC CASSPPGLPDNEQFF
TRBJ1-5 . TRBV18 few TGTGCCAGCTCACCGTCGGGGTTCAATAGCAATCAGCCCCAGCATTTT CASSPSGFNSNQPQHF